Presented here are 12 T cell receptor beta chains from one specimen sequenced in a study of beta chain features in type 1 diabetes. The entirety of the isolated RNA underwent reverse transcription, so expressed TCRB transcripts were sequenced. Data came from immunoSEQ multiplex PCR; TCRdb stores just in-frame clones and leaves some out. Here the sample spans 130,000 to 150,000 clones, 6.9% being singletons. Sequencing was carried out using central memory CD4+ T cells from blood. The receptor set was obtained from a woman aged 25 to 39 in good health.

This chain links TRBV5-1 with TRBJ2-7; 8 bases map to TRBD2. Germline CDR1 and CDR2: SGHRS and YFSETQ. The CDR3 contains 15 residues. V shed 4 bases, J shed 4 bases, and the junction held 10 bases outside the gene matches. In DNA form, the CDR3 reads TGCGCCAGCAGCGAAGATAGCGGGATAAGTTACGAGCAGTACTTC. It translates to CASSEDSGISYEQYF.

J is TRBJ2-6 and V is TRBV7-2; 8 nucleotides agree with TRBD1. Germline CDR1 reads SGHTA; CDR2 reads FQGNSA. With V trimmed by 5 bases and J by 0 bases, 9 bases remained unmatched. The CDR3 extends over 18 amino acids. The CDR3 sequence: CASSQTWDRRSGANVLTF. The CDR3 DNA follows: TGTGCCAGCAGCCAGACTTGGGACAGGCGCTCTGGGGCCAACGTCCTGACTTTC.

V is TRBV9 and J is TRBJ2-6; tentatively, D is TRBD1 (6 bases). V shed 0 bases and J shed 1 base, with 8 bases lying between them. From germline, CDR1 is SGDLS and CDR2 YYNGEE. The CDR3 extends over 16 amino acids. The CDR3 nucleotides read TGTGCCAGCAGCGTAGAACAGGGATCTGGGGCCAACGTCCTGACTTTC. Translated: CASSVEQGSGANVLTF.

The chain combines TRBV6-1 with TRBJ2-3; 16 bases are a match to TRBD2. Trimming at V came to 6 bases and at J to 4 bases, leaving 1 base not matched to a gene. This CDR3 spans 15 amino acids. The germline V gene encodes CDR1 MNHNS and CDR2 SASEGT. DNA of the CDR3: TGTGCCAGCAGGGGACTAGCGGGAGGGGCAGATACGCAGTATTTT. Translated: CASRGLAGGADTQYF.

The V call is TRBV6-1, the J call TRBJ2-7; 11 nucleotides align to TRBD1. The CDR3 runs 14 residues. J gave up 2 bases and V 7 bases, and 4 bases lay outside the gene matches. Germline-derived CDR1 and CDR2 are MNHNS and SASEGT. The chain's CDR3 is CASIWTGGPYEQYF. The CDR3 DNA is TGTGCCAGCATTTGGACAGGGGGCCCCTACGAGCAGTACTTC.

This clone has just a few counts. CDR3 protein: CASSPYGTSQETQYF. CDR3 nucleotide sequence: TGTGCCAGCAGTCCATACGGGACTAGTCAGGAGACCCAGTACTTC. V usage is TRBV28 and J usage is TRBJ2-5; 8 bases map to TRBD2. The CDR3 spans 15 residues. In germline, CDR1 is MDHEN, CDR2 SYDVKM. The V and J ends lost 5 bases and 5 bases, in that order; junction bases with no gene match: 10.

This clone has a handful of counts. As the CDR3 is not closed by the conserved phenylalanine or tryptophan, this likely results from a read error. The limits of the CDR3 on the DNA are not certain, so only TCRdb's listed CDR3 is given. The chain recombines TRBV6-6 with TRBJ2-7; the D call of TRBD1 is as the table states it, not checked on the DNA. Germline V lookup: CDR1 MNHNY, CDR2 SVGAGI (reference sequence). The CDR3 adds up to 12 amino acids, both ends counted. CDR3: CASSDTGTRINL.

The rearrangement links TRBV7-2 to TRBJ2-1, with 11 bases aligning to TRBD2. CDR1 SGHTA and CDR2 FQGNSA come from the germline V gene. The ends lost 2 bases at V and 7 bases at J; junction bases unmatched: 7. The CDR3 length is 16 residues. CDR3 coding DNA: TGTGCCAGCAGCTTAAGGACTAGCGGGTTAGGGAATGAGCAGTTCTTC. Its translation: CASSLRTSGLGNEQFF.

There are a few counts of this clone. V and J are TRBV27 and TRBJ2-1, with TRBD2 matching 11 bases. The CDR3 totals 16 residues. With 6 bases clipped from V and 7 bases from J, the junction kept 11 bases outside the gene matches. From germline, CDR1 is MNHEY and CDR2 SMNVEV (reference sequence). The DNA for the CDR3 is TGTGCCAGCAGCCCTAAGGGACTAGCGGACATGAATGAGCAGTTCTTC. Its translation is CASSPKGLADMNEQFF.

This clone showed up many times. The chain carries TRBV7-2 and TRBJ2-1, with D perhaps matching TRBD2 (5 bases). From germline, CDR1 is SGHTA and CDR2 FQGNSA. V dropped 5 bases and J dropped 14 bases, with 13 bases sitting between them. This CDR3 region has 11 residues. The CDR3 nucleotides are TGTGCCAGCAGCCCAGGCGGACTTAAGTTCTTC. Protein: CASSPGGLKFF.

The chain recombines TRBV7-2 with TRBJ2-1; 7 bases match TRBD2. The junction had 5 bases not matched to a gene; V was cut back by 5 bases and J by 1 base. The CDR3 is 15 amino acids. Germline lookup yields CDR1 SGHTA and CDR2 FQGNSA. The CDR3 protein is CASSRTGLSYNEQFF. DNA for the CDR3: TGTGCCAGCAGCCGTACGGGACTATCCTACAATGAGCAGTTCTTC.

In this sample, this clone turned up a few times. V is TRBV4-2 and J is TRBJ2-2, with D possibly matching TRBD2 (6 bases). Germline values: CDR1 LGHNA, CDR2 YNFKEQ. Trimming removed 4 bases from V and 6 bases from J, with 18 bases in between. This CDR3 has 16 amino acids. The DNA for the CDR3 is TGTGCCAGCAGCCGAGGACCGCGTGGGACTCCCGGGGAGCTGTTTTTT. Translating it yields CASSRGPRGTPGELFF.